The present TCR beta chain was sequenced within a study of control samples from healthy donors and cancer patients. Measured with immunoSEQ multiplex PCR; TCRdb has only the in-frame clones, and not every one. The specimen's table records fewer than 200,000 clones. CDR3 size: 14 residues. Trimming took 5 bases from V and 2 from J, leaving 10 bases between them. Germline-derived CDR1 and CDR2 are LNHDA and SQIVND (reference sequence). The sample was blood. This chain links TRBV19 with TRBJ1-5; the D gene is possibly TRBD1 (5 bases). The source of this sequence is a woman between 25 and 40 years old in good health. CDR3 sequence: CASSRRDRNQPQHF. For the CDR3, the DNA is TGTGCCAGTAGTCGGAGGGACCGCAATCAGCCCCAGCATTTT.